The clone carrying this T cell receptor (beta chain) was seen a single time. The antigen remains undetermined. Its ends do not fully match the called genes, so a read error is possible. A modified ARM-PCR protocol with three rounds of nested PCR amplified TCRbeta. MiXCR, applied by TCRdb to the multiplex PCR reads, yields one record per CDR3 protein. The sample includes tens of thousands of distinct CDR3 sequences, over 60% seen only once; the top ten take about two fifths. The data stem from a study of tumor and adjacent non-tumor tissue in lung cancer. RNA was extracted from bulk tissue without any cell sorting. More than 3 cm separated this lung sample from the edge of the tumor. Findings and limits, study-wide: Tumor tissue had significantly higher TCR diversity than normal lung. Patients with more diverse tumor TCRs had worse survival.

This sequence originates from a man in his 70s with non-small cell lung cancer. Specimen: distant non-tumor lung tissue.

The chain's CDR3 is CDSSADADTQYF. As DNA, the CDR3 is TGTGACAGCTCGGCGGATGCAGATACGCAGTATTTT. The genes are TRBV7-9 and TRBJ2-3; D gene unclear. The CDR3 length is 12 residues. Germline values: CDR1 SEHNR, CDR2 FQNEAQ (reference sequence).